Below are 28 T cell receptor beta chains sequenced from a single sample in a study of T cell responses to AZD1222 COVID-19 vaccine. Assay used: immunoSEQ multiplex PCR; TCRdb lists only in-frame clones, some missing. The sample contains around 120,000 clones, 75% to 90% of which appear only once. Specimen: peripheral blood, collected 28 days after the second AZD1222 dose. These receptors all come from an adult who received the AZD1222 COVID-19 vaccine.

The gene calls are TRBV6-5 and TRBJ1-3; D remains unclear. The ends were cut back, 2 bases at V and 4 bases at J, with 12 bases in the middle. Germline V lookup: CDR1 MNHEY, CDR2 SVGAGI. The CDR3 has 15 amino acids. The CDR3 sequence: CASSYTHVAGNTIYF. The CDR3 DNA reads as TGTGCCAGCAGTTACACACACGTCGCGGGAAACACCATATATTTT.

This chain links TRBV11-3 with TRBJ2-7, with D possibly matching TRBD1 (5 bases). CDR3 length: 13 residues. The germline gives CDR1 SGHNT, CDR2 YENEEA. Trimming stripped 1 base from V and 3 bases from J, with 7 bases between. The DNA of the CDR3 is TGTGCCAGCAGCTTAGTACAGGACTACGAGCAGTACTTC. It is translated as CASSLVQDYEQYF.

The rearrangement links TRBV18 to TRBJ2-7, with D unclear. CDR3 length: 13 residues. Germline loops: CDR1 KGHSH, CDR2 LQKENI. The V gene lost 2 bases and the J gene lost 2 bases, with 7 bases spanning the gap. As DNA, the CDR3 is TGTGCCAGCTCACCAAGTTCGACCTACGAGCAGTACTTC. Translating gives CASSPSSTYEQYF.

The J gene is TRBJ2-3, the V gene TRBV7-3; 8 nucleotides match TRBD2. Germline CDR1 SGHTA, CDR2 FQGTGA. V trimming: 5 bases; J trimming: 3 bases; junction bases outside the gene matches: 7. The CDR3 has 15 residues. The CDR3: CASSERGPPTDTQYF. CDR3 sequence (DNA): TGTGCCAGCAGCGAGCGGGGGCCACCGACAGATACGCAGTATTTT.

The rearrangement links TRBV5-1 to TRBJ2-7; unclear D gene. V shed 1 base and J shed 2 bases, with 4 bases lying between them. Germline V gene sequence: CDR1 SGHRS, CDR2 YFSETQ. This CDR3 comprises 12 residues. The CDR3 loop is CASSLTPYEQYF. CDR3 coding DNA: TGCGCCAGCAGCTTGACGCCCTACGAGCAGTACTTC.

This clone has only one observation. This chain uses TRBV7-9 with TRBJ1-6; D is unclear. The germline gives CDR1 SEHNR, CDR2 FQNEAQ (reference sequence). V was cut by 6 bases and J by 0 bases, with 12 bases left in between. The CDR3 has 16 amino acids. CDR3 DNA sequence: TGTGCCAGCAGAATCCAGAGAAGCTCCTATAATTCACCCCTCCACTTT. This sequence encodes CASRIQRSSYNSPLHF.

This clone showed up just once. The V and J genes are TRBV21-1 and TRBJ1-1; the D call in the table, TRBD1, was not verified against the DNA. TRBV21-1 is recorded as a pseudogene. The CDR3 has 16 amino acids. Here the CDR3 reads CASSPNPQGLNTEAFF. In DNA, the CDR3 is TGTGCCAGCAGCCCCAACCCACAGGGGTTGAACACTGAAGCTTTCTTT.

The V call is TRBV6-5, the J call TRBJ1-1, with D hard to call. The length of the CDR3 is 15 residues. Trimming removed 0 bases from V and 0 bases from J, with 8 bases in between. Germline CDR1 is MNHEY and CDR2 is SVGAGI. As DNA, the CDR3 is TGTGCCAGCAGTTACTCGGAACTTATGAACACTGAAGCTTTCTTT. Its protein product is CASSYSELMNTEAFF.

The chain uses TRBV11-3 and TRBJ1-1; D might be TRBD1 (6 bases). The CDR3 runs 15 residues. The germline V gene encodes CDR1 SGHNT and CDR2 YENEEA. V lost 3 bases and J lost 0, with 11 bases in between. The CDR3 region is CASSLIGGMNTEAFF. In DNA form, the CDR3 reads TGTGCCAGCAGCTTGATTGGGGGCATGAACACTGAAGCTTTCTTT. Complete variable domain (other parts from reference TRBV11-3 and TRBJ1-1): EAGVVQSPRYKIIEKKQPVAFWCNPISGHNTLYWYLQNLGQGPELLIRYENEEAVDDSQLPKDRFSAERLKGVDSTLKIQPAELGDSAVYLCASSLIGGMNTEAFFGQGTRLTVV.

A single count supports this clone. This chain uses TRBV5-1 with TRBJ2-7; D is perhaps TRBD1 (6 bases). The CDR3 loop spans 12 amino acids. The V end was cut by 0 bases, the J end by 9 bases, with 10 bases between. The germline CDR1 and CDR2 sequences are SGHRS and YFSETQ. In DNA, the CDR3 is TGCGCCAGCAGCTTGGAAAAGGGGGTGCAGTACTTC. It codes for CASSLEKGVQYF.

The chain is built from TRBV2 and TRBJ2-3; 7 nucleotides match TRBD2. Per germline, CDR1 SNHLY and CDR2 FYNNEI. The CDR3 contains 14 residues. The junction had 7 bases not matched to a gene; V was cut back by 4 bases and J by 6 bases. The CDR3 nucleotides are TGTGCCAGCAGTGTTGGGCGGGGGTTCGATACGCAGTATTTT. Translated, it gives CASSVGRGFDTQYF.

DNA for the CDR3: TGTGCCAGCGAGGGGCACGAGACCCAGTACTTC. It specifies CASEGHETQYF. This sequence joins TRBV6-5 and TRBJ2-5; D could derive from TRBD1 or TRBD2 (5 bases each). This CDR3 spans 11 amino acids. Germline V lookup: CDR1 MNHEY, CDR2 SVGAGI. V was pared by 8 bases and J by 5 bases, with 9 bases between.

The chain has TRBV5-1 and TRBJ2-7; tentatively, D is TRBD2 (5 bases). Germline values: CDR1 SGHRS, CDR2 YFSETQ. This CDR3 has 13 residues. Trimming left V 1 base short and J 7 bases short, with 12 bases between. CDR3 amino acids: CASSLRPTGEQYF. In DNA, the CDR3 is TGCGCCAGCAGCTTGAGGCCAACGGGGGAGCAGTACTTC.

Here the CDR3 DNA reads TGTGCCAGCAGGGCAACAGGGGAGGCGGCCTACGAGCAGTACTTC. Residues: CASRATGEAAYEQYF. The chain recombines TRBV6-5 with TRBJ2-7, with D perhaps TRBD1 (7 bases). CDR1 and CDR2 from the germline V gene are MNHEY and SVGAGI. V gave up 6 bases and J gave up 2 bases, with 17 bases separating them. The CDR3 is 15 residues long.

The chain combines TRBV14 with TRBJ2-2; 11 bases map to TRBD1. This CDR3 has 14 amino acids. Trimming took 6 bases from V and 6 from J; bases not matched to a gene: 3. Germline CDR1 reads SGHDN; CDR2 reads FVKESK. Written as DNA, the CDR3 is TGTGCCAGCAGGGACAGGGGGCGAGCCGGGGAGCTGTTTTTT. Translated: CASRDRGRAGELFF.

The chain carries TRBV6-7 and TRBJ2-2; 10 nucleotides align to TRBD1. TRBV6-7 is identified as an open reading frame with a role that is uncertain. After removal of 5 bases from V and 5 bases from J, the junction contained 8 bases not matched to a gene. The CDR3 loop spans 16 amino acids. The DNA of the CDR3 is TGTGCCAGCAGTCCGAGGGACAGGGGTGAGACCGGGGAGCTGTTTTTT. This gives the protein CASSPRDRGETGELFF.

A note on this clone: Germline and junction disagree at one end, which may indicate a read error. The chain carries TRBV4-1 and TRBJ2-1; TRBD2 agrees at 12 bases. Germline V gene lookup returns CDR1 MGHRA and CDR2 YSYEKL. The CDR3 is 15 amino acids. The CDR3 loop reads CACSRLAGAGNEQFF. CDR3 sequence (DNA): TGCGCCTGCAGCCGACTAGCGGGGGCGGGCAATGAGCAGTTCTTC.

The chain has TRBV7-3 and TRBJ2-5; TRBD1 might be the D (6 bases). CDR3 length: 14 amino acids. Per the germline V gene, CDR1 is SGHTA and CDR2 is FQGTGA. Between the trimmed V and J ends, which lost 0 bases and 5 bases, there was a span of 10 bases. The CDR3 loop is CASSLTAGVETQYF. The CDR3 DNA sequence: TGTGCCAGCAGCTTAACGGCAGGGGTGGAGACCCAGTACTTC.

This clone was seen a handful of times. The gene calls are TRBV10-3 and TRBJ1-1; D is unresolved. CDR3 size: 16 residues. With 2 bases removed from V and 0 bases from J, the gap between germline ends came to 13 bases. Germline V gene data show CDR1 as ENHRY and CDR2 as SYGVKD. In DNA form, the CDR3 reads TGTGCCATCAGTGAGAAGCCTACGGTAATGAACACTGAAGCTTTCTTT. It codes for CAISEKPTVMNTEAFF.

CDR3 DNA sequence: TGTGCCAGCAGCAAAGGTCTCGACCGGGACACGAGCACTGAAGCTTTCTTT. Its translation: CASSKGLDRDTSTEAFF. V and J are TRBV21-1 and TRBJ1-1; the table's D call, TRBD1, has no DNA check behind it. TRBV21-1 is a known pseudogene. This CDR3 comprises 17 residues.

The V call is TRBV4-3, the J call TRBJ1-2; 7 bases are a match to TRBD1. Germline trimming cut 0 bases from V and 4 bases from J; bases unmatched to any gene: 11. The CDR3 covers 17 residues. The germline V gene encodes CDR1 LGHNA and CDR2 YSLEER. This CDR3 reads CASSQDPGTVDLYGYTF. CDR3 DNA sequence: TGCGCCAGCAGCCAAGACCCCGGGACAGTAGACCTCTATGGCTACACCTTC.

V is TRBV15 and J is TRBJ1-1; D unclear. Looked up from germline, CDR1 is LNHNV and CDR2 is YYDKDF (reference sequence). V lost 1 base and J 1 base, leaving 4 bases between the germline ends. CDR3 size: 13 residues. This CDR3 reads CATSRAWNTEAFF. Written as DNA, the CDR3 is TGTGCCACCAGCAGAGCATGGAACACTGAAGCTTTCTTT.

The genes are TRBV7-2 and TRBJ2-3; D gene uncertain. Per germline, CDR1 SGHTA and CDR2 FQGNSA. V was clipped by 5 bases and J by 2 bases, with 5 bases between them. This CDR3 comprises 12 residues. The CDR3 loop is CASSLHTDTQYF. CDR3 nucleotides: TGTGCCAGCAGCCTACACACAGATACGCAGTATTTT.

The chain carries TRBV12-3 or TRBV12-4 and TRBJ1-6; no definite D call. The CDR3 contains 13 residues. V shed 5 bases and J shed 7 bases, with 9 bases lying between them. As DNA, the CDR3 is TGTGCCAGCAGTGGGGATGGCAATTCACCCCTCCACTTT. It specifies CASSGDGNSPLHF.

The rearrangement joins TRBV5-1 to TRBJ2-7, with 8 positions matching TRBD1. CDR3 length: 16 amino acids. Germline V gene data show CDR1 as SGHRS and CDR2 as YFSETQ. Germline trimming cut 4 bases from V and 2 bases from J; bases unmatched to any gene: 11. The CDR3 nucleotides read TGCGCCAGCAGCCCAACAGGGGGGTCTTCCACCTACGAGCAGTACTTC. Translating gives CASSPTGGSSTYEQYF.

V is TRBV7-6 and J is TRBJ2-7; D is unclear. The V end was cut by 4 bases, the J end by 2 bases, with 3 bases between. The CDR3 contains 11 residues. The germline V gene has CDR1 SGHVS and CDR2 FNYEAQ. CDR3 protein: CASSYTYEQYF. The DNA of the CDR3 is TGTGCCAGCAGCTACACCTACGAGCAGTACTTC.

Regarding this clone: The sample carries other DNA sequences with the same CDR3. V usage is TRBV23-1 and J usage is TRBJ1-1, with D tentatively TRBD1 (5 bases). TRBV23-1 counts as an open reading frame of uncertain function. Trimming pared 2 bases from V and 0 bases from J, leaving 10 bases between. This CDR3 spans 15 amino acids. CDR3 protein: CASSQGGHLNTEAFF. CDR3 in DNA: TGCGCCAGCAGTCAAGGTGGACACTTGAACACTGAAGCTTTCTTT.

As DNA, the CDR3 is TGTGCCAGCAGCTTTGCGGCGAGCACAGATACGCAGTATTTT. Amino acid sequence: CASSFAASTDTQYF. The chain employs TRBV7-3 and TRBJ2-3; D unresolved. Trimming stripped 3 bases from V and 0 bases from J, with 7 bases between. Looked up from germline, CDR1 is SGHTA and CDR2 is FQGTGA. The CDR3 is 14 residues long.